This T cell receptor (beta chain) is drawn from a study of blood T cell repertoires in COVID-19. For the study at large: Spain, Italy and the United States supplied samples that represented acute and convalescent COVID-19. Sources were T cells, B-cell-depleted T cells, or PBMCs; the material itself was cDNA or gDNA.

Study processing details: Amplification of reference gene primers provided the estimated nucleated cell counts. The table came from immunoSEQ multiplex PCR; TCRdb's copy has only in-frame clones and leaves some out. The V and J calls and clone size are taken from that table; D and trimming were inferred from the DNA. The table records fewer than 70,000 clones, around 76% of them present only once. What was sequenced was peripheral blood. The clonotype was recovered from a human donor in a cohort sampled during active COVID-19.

The CDR3 reads CASSYRGGQGGWGMNTEAFF. CDR3 nucleotides: TGTGCCAGCAGTTACCGCGGGGGACAGGGTGGTTGGGGAATGAACACTGAAGCTTTCTTT. The rearrangement links TRBV27 to TRBJ1-1; 9 nucleotides agree with TRBD1. The germline V gene has CDR1 MNHEY and CDR2 SMNVEV (reference sequence). V dropped 4 bases and J dropped 0; count of bases not matched to a gene: 18. The CDR3 is made up of 20 amino acids.